This T cell receptor (beta chain) was retrieved from a study of STAT3 mutations in large granular lymphocyte leukemia (dated by TCRdb to about 2019). Study-level background: Roughly half of the T-LGLL patients who were sequenced longitudinally carried canonical activating STAT3 mutations. Over half of the T-LGLL patients were given one or more immunosuppressive therapy regimens, and 40% of those treated had a hematologic response. To reconstruct clonal hierarchy and dynamics, serial deep sequencing of TCRbeta CDR3 and STAT3 was performed in patients with T-cell large granular lymphocyte leukemia. From an initial cohort of hundreds of LGL patients, 15 to 20 representative T-LGLL cases were selected for longitudinal TCRbeta and STAT3 sequencing. As controls within the study, a couple of patients with natural killer LGL leukemia were also sequenced longitudinally. Each patient was sequenced at an average of around 4 time points, ranging from 2 to 8 samplings.

Results the study describes overall, beyond this receptor: At least one immunodominant TCRbeta clonotype was present in every T-LGLL patient, and multiple immunodominant subclonotypes appeared in about half of the T-LGLL patients. Since codominant clonotypes persisted in some patients, a small but highly pathogenic clone may have gone undetected. Because no samples were available when a clone first appeared, clonal expansion had to be inferred from samplings taken at other points. The burden of the dominant TCR clone was higher than the STAT3 mutant burden in several patients, which suggests that the STAT3 mutation arose secondarily inside a clone that had already expanded. Variable intervals between samplings and differing treatment regimens complicated linking therapy response to changes in TCR clonal burden. TCR clonotype switching after therapy was observed in 6 of 18 patients, and all newly emerging clones were found to be STAT3 wild type.

DNA was extracted from blood mononuclear cells, with the same DNA used for both TCR and STAT3 sequencing. In regard to this clone: Its antigen remains undetermined. Base quality data are lacking; no much larger clone is found one base away.

TCRbeta libraries were sequenced on an Illumina MiSeq, averaging around 40,000 productive templates per sample. Multiplex PCR amplification was used to generate TCRbeta CDR3 libraries with the immunoSEQ assay. From the authors' description of their analysis: Repertoire diversity was computed as previously defined, with values near 0 indicating extremely monoclonal samples. Here the immuneACCESS table is served through TCRdb, limited to in-frame sequences with V and J called. Missing clones are a known gap in these copies; in checked studies unresolved V genes cover under half, and the rest lacks a known reason. The DNA was the basis for D and trimming; V, J and clone size are from that table. This sample has about 8,400 clones in its table, and 75% to 95% of those were observed once. Around 44% of the sample is in the top ten clones. Specimen: peripheral blood mononuclear cells. This TCR was recovered from a man aged 50 to 60 with T-cell large granular lymphocyte leukemia. Some clones in this sample may be carry-over from other donors' samples. The age is the age at diagnosis.

The DNA sequence reads TGTGCCAGCAGCTTAGAATGGGGACAGATGAACACTGAAGCTTTCTTT. It translates to CASSLEWGQMNTEAFF. This receptor chain uses TRBV11-2 and TRBJ1-1; TRBD1 aligns with 7 central bases. CDR1 and CDR2, per the germline V gene, are SGHAT and FQNNGV. The CDR3 runs 16 residues from the cysteine to the phenylalanine. Only CDR3 DNA remains: 48 bases, in frame from the first base. The germline V end is reduced by 0 bases and the J end by 0 bases; junction bases left unmatched: 4.